This T cell receptor beta chain was observed in a study of blood T cell repertoires in COVID-19. Source study methods: By means of reference gene primer amplification, nucleated cell counts were estimated. Sequencing was performed with immunoSEQ multiplex PCR; in TCRdb, only in-frame clones are kept and a portion is missing. The V and J calls and the clone size are those of that table, but D and trimming were determined from the DNA. The data show fewer than 200,000 clones, with 75% to 80% seen just once and approximately 26% held by the top ten. The germline gives CDR1 SGHKS, CDR2 YYEKEE (reference sequence). The CDR3 extends over 15 amino acids. The V segment lost 6 bases and the J segment 10 bases; nucleotides outside the gene matches: 16.

The sample comprised peripheral blood. The chain carries TRBV5-5 and TRBJ1-5; TRBD1 aligns across 7 bases. The TCR originated in a woman in her 70s with acute or convalescent COVID-19. CDR3 sequence (DNA): TGTGCCAGCACTAAGACGAGGGACAGCCTCTCCCCCCAGCATTTT. It is translated as CASTKTRDSLSPQHF.